The 24 T cell receptor beta chains below were found in one sample sequenced in a study of T-cell reconstitution after alpha-beta-depleted transplantation in children. Preparing the TCRbeta library involved the use of unique molecular identifiers. A single record per CDR3 protein comes from TCRdb applying MiXCR to the PCR reads. The sample has 70,000 to 95,000 distinct CDR3 sequences, roughly 15% seen once. This specimen consisted of PBMCs, mostly from graft donor cells, obtained 180 days after TCRalphabeta/CD19-depleted stem cell transplant. The origin of the receptors is a male patient aged 2 to 10 who had a stem cell transplant for acute lymphoblastic leukemia, so the T cells may come from the graft donor.

The rearrangement uses TRBV3-1 and TRBJ1-2; D possibly corresponds to TRBD1 (5 bases). The CDR3 covers 14 residues. Germline values: CDR1 LGHDT, CDR2 YNNKEL (reference sequence). V was cut by 3 bases and J by 1 base, with 9 bases left in between. The CDR3 protein is CASSQPGVNYGYTF. CDR3 coding DNA: TGTGCCAGCAGCCAGCCGGGGGTTAACTATGGCTACACCTTC.

This clonotype was detected only a few times. The gene calls are TRBV12-3 or TRBV12-4 and TRBJ2-7; D gene ambiguous. The CDR3 spans 13 residues. V was cut by 1 base and J by 6 bases, with 10 bases left in between. CDR3 DNA sequence: TGTGCCAGCAGTTTAGGGTCTCCGGCCGAGCAGTACTTC. Its translation is CASSLGSPAEQYF.

The CDR3 is CASSQTGENTGELFF. Here the CDR3 DNA reads TGTGCCAGCAGCCAGACAGGGGAGAACACCGGGGAGCTGTTTTTT. The chain links TRBV11-3 to TRBJ2-2; 8 bases align to TRBD1. The CDR3 sequence is 15 residues long. Per the germline V gene, CDR1 is SGHNT and CDR2 is YENEEA. With 5 bases clipped from V and 1 base from J, the junction kept 3 bases outside the gene matches.

This clonotype was seen only a few times. The rearrangement joins TRBV12-3 or TRBV12-4 to TRBJ2-1; D is uncertain. Trimming took 6 bases from V and 9 from J, leaving 12 bases between them. The CDR3 is made up of 12 amino acids. In DNA form, the CDR3 reads TGTGCCAGCAGCAAATATCCGGTTGAGCAGTTCTTC. It codes for CASSKYPVEQFF.

Only a few counts were recorded for this clonotype. This chain links TRBV7-9 with TRBJ1-1; 7 bases line up with TRBD1. The CDR3 is 15 amino acids. V lost 4 bases to trimming and J lost 4 bases; unmatched junction nucleotides: 9. Looked up from germline, CDR1 is SEHNR and CDR2 is FQNEAQ (reference sequence). CDR3 protein: CASSSSTGWSTEAFF. The CDR3 DNA reads TGTGCCAGCAGCTCCTCGACAGGGTGGAGCACTGAAGCTTTCTTT.

The chain has TRBV7-6 and TRBJ2-2, with 7 bases matching TRBD2. The CDR3 loop spans 20 amino acids. CDR1 and CDR2 (germline): SGHVS, FNYEAQ. V shed 8 bases, J shed 0 bases, and the junction held 21 bases outside the gene matches. The CDR3 region is CASSSLKTSHLFANTGELFF. The CDR3 region has the DNA TGTGCCAGCTCCAGCCTAAAGACTAGCCACCTTTTCGCGAACACCGGGGAGCTGTTTTTT.

J is TRBJ2-2 and V is TRBV5-4; 12 bases line up with TRBD2. CDR1 and CDR2 from the germline V gene are SGHNT and YYREEE (reference sequence). The CDR3 covers 15 residues. V was pared by 3 bases and J by 3 bases, with 0 bases of the junction left unmatched. CDR3 DNA sequence: TGTGCCAGCAGCTGGACTAGCGGGGACACCGGGGAGCTGTTTTTT. It specifies CASSWTSGDTGELFF.

The rearrangement uses TRBV6-2 or TRBV6-3 and TRBJ2-7, with a weak D call TRBD1 (6 bases). The V end lost 3 bases, the J end lost 3 bases, and 12 bases lay between the germline ends. The germline V gene has CDR1 MNHEY and CDR2 SVGEGT. There are 14 residues in the CDR3. CDR3: CASSYWQGSYEQYF. The DNA for the CDR3 is TGTGCCAGCAGTTATTGGCAGGGGAGCTACGAGCAGTACTTC.

The genes are TRBV6-1 and TRBJ1-1; tentative D call: TRBD1 (6 bases). V lost 6 bases and J 1 base, leaving 15 bases between the germline ends. This CDR3 is 15 amino acids long. Germline V lookup: CDR1 MNHNS, CDR2 SASEGT. CDR3 bases: TGTGCCAGCAGGCCAATCAGGGGCCCGAACACTGAAGCTTTCTTT. It translates to CASRPIRGPNTEAFF.

This chain links TRBV4-2 with TRBJ2-7; possibly TRBD1 for D (5 bases). Germline V gene data show CDR1 as LGHNA and CDR2 as YNFKEQ. Trimming removed 4 bases from V and 4 bases from J, with 20 bases in between. The CDR3 sequence is 16 residues long. The CDR3 region is CASSRETATVLYEQYF. CDR3 nucleotides: TGTGCCAGCAGCCGAGAGACAGCAACGGTTCTTTACGAGCAGTACTTC.

This clonotype was detected many times. The chain combines TRBV5-1 with TRBJ2-1; D uncertain. There are 16 residues in the CDR3. Trimming took 2 bases from V and 0 from J, leaving 12 bases between them. Germline V gene data show CDR1 as SGHRS and CDR2 as YFSETQ. The CDR3 sequence: CASSFFGKSSYNEQFF. CDR3 DNA sequence: TGCGCCAGCAGCTTCTTTGGCAAGAGCTCCTACAATGAGCAGTTCTTC.

This clonotype was detected only a few times. The gene calls are TRBV11-1 and TRBJ2-5; D may be TRBD1 (6 bases). The germline gives CDR1 SGHAT, CDR2 FQDESV (reference sequence). V was clipped by 1 base and J by 7 bases, with 10 bases between them. The CDR3 consists of 13 residues. This CDR3 is CASSLVQGRTQYF. The CDR3 region has the DNA TGTGCCAGCAGCTTAGTCCAGGGGCGGACCCAGTACTTC. Looking up the rest from reference TRBV11-1 and TRBJ2-5 gives the full variable domain: EAEVAQSPRYKITEKSQAVAFWCDPISGHATLYWYRQILGQGPELLVQFQDESVVDDSQLPKDRFSAERLKGVDSTLKIQPAELGDSAMYLCASSLVQGRTQYFGPGTRLLVL.

This clonotype was detected many times. The chain has TRBV6-2 or TRBV6-3 and TRBJ2-7; 9 positions match TRBD1. With 5 bases clipped from V and 5 bases from J, the junction kept 13 bases outside the gene matches. CDR3 size: 16 residues. CDR1 is MNHEY and CDR2 is SVGEGT in the germline V gene. CDR3 DNA sequence: TGTGCCAGCAGTAGACCCCCTCCGGGACAGGGTCACGAGCAGTACTTC. Translating it yields CASSRPPPGQGHEQYF.

The chain joins TRBV12-3 or TRBV12-4 to TRBJ2-1; D ambiguous. Trimming shortened V by 5 bases and J by 8 bases, and 10 bases separated the two germline ends. This CDR3 has 12 residues. This CDR3 is CASSRLFYEQFF. The CDR3 nucleotides read TGTGCCAGCAGTCGACTGTTCTATGAGCAGTTCTTC.

The CDR3 bases are TGTGCCAGCTCACCGGACTTAAGACAGCTCAATCAGCCCCAGCATTTT. Translating it yields CASSPDLRQLNQPQHF. The chain combines TRBV18 with TRBJ1-5, with a possible D match to TRBD1 (5 bases). The germline CDR1 and CDR2 sequences are KGHSH and LQKENI. This CDR3 spans 16 amino acids. V was shortened by 3 bases and J by 3 bases, with 15 bases between the two germline ends. The variable domain in full, completed from reference TRBV18 and TRBJ1-5, reads NAGVMQNPRHLVRRRGQEARLRCSPMKGHSHVYWYRQLPEEGLKFMVYLQKENIIDESGMPKERFSAEFPKEGPSILRIQQVVRGDSAAYFCASSPDLRQLNQPQHFGDGTRLSIL.

The V and J genes are TRBV7-2 and TRBJ1-3; D perhaps matches TRBD1 (5 bases). Trimming took off 2 bases at V and 5 bases at J, with 19 bases between the two ends. The germline V gene encodes CDR1 SGHTA and CDR2 FQGNSA. The CDR3 is 17 residues long. The CDR3 DNA reads as TGTGCCAGCAGCTTAAAGGGGATTGGGACTGCTCGAAACACCATATATTTT. Translated: CASSLKGIGTARNTIYF.

The rearrangement uses TRBV9 and TRBJ2-7; D ambiguous. Trimming shortened V by 4 bases and J by 2 bases, and 13 bases separated the two germline ends. The CDR3 is 14 residues long. In germline, CDR1 is SGDLS, CDR2 YYNGEE. In DNA form, the CDR3 reads TGTGCCAGCAGCCCTCCGGGTCCTACCTACGAGCAGTACTTC. It is translated as CASSPPGPTYEQYF.

The chain couples TRBV11-2 to TRBJ2-2; D remains unclear. The V end was cut by 5 bases, the J end by 0 bases, with 25 bases between. The CDR3 is made up of 20 amino acids. The germline gives CDR1 SGHAT, CDR2 FQNNGV. The CDR3 bases are TGTGCCAGCAGCGCCACGACCCCTCCTTGGCGGACCGCGAACACCGGGGAGCTGTTTTTT. It yields the protein CASSATTPPWRTANTGELFF.

The CDR3 loop is CASSYEAGVSPLHF. The CDR3 nucleotides are TGTGCCAGCAGTTACGAGGCAGGGGTTTCACCCCTCCACTTT. The chain employs TRBV6-5 and TRBJ1-6; perhaps TRBD1 as D (6 bases). Germline assignment: CDR1 MNHEY and CDR2 SVGAGI. The germline V and J ends were trimmed by 2 bases and 9 bases, with 11 bases remaining between them. The CDR3 runs 14 residues.

This clonotype was counted only a few times. This chain uses TRBV20-1 with TRBJ1-5, with TRBD1 as a possible D gene (6 bases). The CDR3 consists of 15 residues. Germline V gives CDR1 DFQATT, CDR2 SNEGSKA (reference sequence). The V end lost 3 bases, the J end lost 6 bases, and 18 bases lay between the germline ends. The CDR3 reads CSARVKGVKGQPQHF. The CDR3 bases are TGCAGTGCTAGGGTGAAGGGGGTGAAGGGTCAGCCCCAGCATTTT.

This clonotype was counted a few times. The rearrangement links TRBV6-5 to TRBJ1-5; D is uncertain. This CDR3 comprises 15 residues. Trimming left V 2 bases short and J 2 bases short, with 10 bases between. Germline values: CDR1 MNHEY, CDR2 SVGAGI. This CDR3 is CASSYTSGGNQPQHF. CDR3 nucleotides: TGTGCCAGCAGTTACACCTCCGGGGGCAATCAGCCCCAGCATTTT.

V and J are TRBV5-1 and TRBJ2-1, with a weak D call TRBD2 (5 bases). Between the trimmed V and J ends, which lost 0 bases and 6 bases, there was a span of 10 bases. Germline V gives CDR1 SGHRS, CDR2 YFSETQ. The CDR3 runs to 14 residues. Written as DNA, the CDR3 is TGCGCCAGCAGCTTGGCGGGAAGCCCCAATGAGCAGTTCTTC. The encoded protein is CASSLAGSPNEQFF. The whole variable domain, filled in from reference TRBV5-1 and TRBJ2-1, reads KAGVTQTPRYLIKTRGQQVTLSCSPISGHRSVSWYQQTPGQGLQFLFEYFSETQRNKGNFPGRFSGRQFSNSRSEMNVSTLELGDSALYLCASSLAGSPNEQFFGPGTRLTVL.

Only a few counts were recorded for this clonotype. The chain couples TRBV5-1 to TRBJ2-2; D call uncertain. Germline V gene sequence: CDR1 SGHRS, CDR2 YFSETQ. Between the trimmed V and J ends, which lost 6 bases and 1 base, there was a span of 10 bases. This CDR3 comprises 14 residues. The CDR3 loop is CASTAILNTGELFF. For the CDR3, the DNA is TGCGCCAGCACTGCGATCCTGAACACCGGGGAGCTGTTTTTT.

There are a few counts of this clonotype. V gene TRBV20-1 combines with J gene TRBJ1-6; D gene uncertain. The germline V gene has CDR1 DFQATT and CDR2 SNEGSKA (reference sequence). V lost 1 base and J lost 0, with 7 bases in between. CDR3 length: 15 residues. CDR3 region: CSARVDTSYNSPLHF. As DNA, the CDR3 is TGCAGTGCTAGAGTTGACACCTCCTATAATTCACCCCTCCACTTT.